The 30 T cell receptor beta chains below come from one sample, sequenced in a study of cytomegalovirus exposure and HLA in healthy donors. TCRdb keeps only in-frame clones here, not all; method: immunoSEQ multiplex PCR. The sample lists fewer than 100,000 clones; over 85% were seen once. Sequencing used PBMCs. These receptors came from a woman between 18 and 30 years old in good health and CMV-seronegative.

The rearrangement uses TRBV7-9 and TRBJ2-2; D gene ambiguous. V dropped 5 bases and J dropped 5 bases, with 12 bases sitting between them. CDR3 size: 14 residues. Germline V lookup: CDR1 SEHNR, CDR2 FQNEAQ (reference sequence). DNA of the CDR3: TGTGCCAGCAGCCAGGTCCTCGGTACCGGGGAGCTGTTTTTT. This codes for CASSQVLGTGELFF.

This chain links TRBV14 with TRBJ2-2, with a weak D call TRBD1 (7 bases). This CDR3 has 18 amino acids. Germline V gene data show CDR1 as SGHDN and CDR2 as FVKESK. Trimming shortened V by 0 bases and J by 3 bases, and 17 bases separated the two germline ends. CDR3 coding DNA: TGTGCCAGCAGCCAAGATCCTAGCAGGAGGGGGCACACCGGGGAGCTGTTTTTT. Protein product: CASSQDPSRRGHTGELFF.

The chain joins TRBV14 to TRBJ1-1; 10 bases agree with TRBD1. There are 16 residues in the CDR3. Germline CDR1 and CDR2: SGHDN and FVKESK. The J segment lost 4 bases and the V segment lost 4 bases, leaving 9 bases of the junction unmatched. The CDR3: CASSPLGDRGRTEAFF. For the CDR3, the DNA is TGTGCCAGCAGCCCCTTGGGGGACAGGGGTCGCACTGAAGCTTTCTTT.

This clone was observed a few times. This chain joins TRBV6-1 and TRBJ1-2, with a possible D match to TRBD1 (6 bases). The germline V gene has CDR1 MNHNS and CDR2 SASEGT. This CDR3 spans 14 amino acids. V was trimmed by 4 bases and J by 2 bases, leaving 11 bases between them. CDR3 sequence: CASSATGKNYGYTF. In DNA, the CDR3 is TGTGCCAGCAGTGCGACAGGAAAAAACTATGGCTACACCTTC.

CDR3 in amino acids: CASSEAGGPYEQYF. CDR3 in DNA: TGTGCCAGCAGTGAGGCAGGGGGCCCCTACGAGCAGTACTTC. V usage is TRBV6-1 and J usage is TRBJ2-7; 8 bases match TRBD1. The ends lost 3 bases at V and 2 bases at J; junction bases unmatched: 3. CDR3 length equals 14 residues. Germline V gene data show CDR1 as MNHNS and CDR2 as SASEGT.

This clone has a single count. The chain uses TRBV9 and TRBJ1-1; D remains ambiguous. CDR1 is SGDLS, CDR2 YYNGEE, per germline. V lost 1 base and J 0 bases, leaving 10 bases between the germline ends. CDR3 length equals 15 residues. As DNA, the CDR3 is TGTGCCAGCAGCGTAATGGCAGGTTTGAACACTGAAGCTTTCTTT. Its translation: CASSVMAGLNTEAFF.

J is TRBJ2-3 and V is TRBV5-1; 15 bases match TRBD2. Germline V gene sequence: CDR1 SGHRS, CDR2 YFSETQ. The CDR3 covers 17 residues. Trimming removed 4 bases from V and 0 bases from J; junction bases left unmatched: 3. The CDR3 bases are TGCGCCAGCAGCCCGGGACTAGCGGGAGGAAGCACAGATACGCAGTATTTT. Translating it yields CASSPGLAGGSTDTQYF.

The CDR3 nucleotides read TGTGCCAGCAGCTTCGTTAACTCTGGGGCCAACGTCCTGACTTTC. Its protein is CASSFVNSGANVLTF. This chain connects TRBV7-9 to TRBJ2-6; D is unresolved. Germline CDR1 is SEHNR and CDR2 is FQNEAQ (reference sequence). Trimming stripped 3 bases from V and 0 bases from J, with 6 bases between. CDR3 length equals 15 residues.

This chain connects TRBV6-1 to TRBJ2-2, with 8 bases lining up with TRBD2. The CDR3 has 16 amino acids. Trimming cost V 4 bases and J 4 bases; bases outside gene matches: 8. Germline V gives CDR1 MNHNS, CDR2 SASEGT. CDR3 DNA: TGTGCCAGCAGTGCCTCTAGCGGGTTGGTCACCGGGGAGCTGTTTTTT. This sequence encodes CASSASSGLVTGELFF.

The chain employs TRBV10-3 and TRBJ2-7; D might be TRBD1 (6 bases). The CDR3 runs to 12 residues. The V gene's germline CDR1 is ENHRY and CDR2 SYGVKD. V gave up 10 bases and J gave up 2 bases, with 12 bases separating them. CDR3 residues: CATQGTPYEQYF. CDR3 sequence (DNA): TGTGCCACGCAGGGGACCCCCTACGAGCAGTACTTC.

In regard to this clone: An end of the junction differs from the germline gene, which may be a read error. V and J are TRBV28 and TRBJ1-5; no clear D gene. The germline CDR1 and CDR2 sequences are MDHEN and SYDVKM. The CDR3 totals 13 residues. The CDR3 region has the DNA TGTGCCAGCACTTTACGGGAAAACCAGCCCCAGCATTTT. It specifies CASTLRENQPQHF.

The CDR3 DNA is TGTGCCAGCAGCCCCCAAACCCCCTCGGTGAGCACGCAGTATTTT. It is translated as CASSPQTPSVSTQYF. The chain employs TRBV7-2 and TRBJ2-3; D unresolved. This CDR3 region has 15 residues. Germline assignment: CDR1 SGHTA and CDR2 FQGNSA. V was pared by 5 bases and J by 9 bases, with 21 bases between.

The rearrangement joins TRBV7-9 to TRBJ1-2; 9 bases agree with TRBD1. The J segment lost 7 bases and the V segment lost 4 bases, leaving 4 bases of the junction unmatched. Germline V gives CDR1 SEHNR, CDR2 FQNEAQ (reference sequence). The CDR3 is made up of 13 amino acids. The CDR3 here is CASSSGTGSGYTF. The DNA for the CDR3 is TGTGCCAGCAGCTCCGGGACAGGGTCTGGCTACACCTTC.

This clone showed up just once. V usage is TRBV7-6 and J usage is TRBJ1-1, with 7 bases fitting TRBD1. The V gene end was trimmed by 0 bases and the J gene end by 13 bases; junction bases not matched to a gene: 11. There are 14 residues in the CDR3. The germline V gene has CDR1 SGHVS and CDR2 FNYEAQ. Written as DNA, the CDR3 is TGTGCCAGCAGCTTAGCCCCCGACAGGGCCGATGATTTCTTT. Translated: CASSLAPDRADDFF.

The chain is built from TRBV18 and TRBJ2-7, with unresolved D. This CDR3 region has 14 residues. The V end lost 3 bases, the J end lost 0 bases, and 9 bases lay between the germline ends. The germline V gene encodes CDR1 KGHSH and CDR2 LQKENI. CDR3 sequence reads: CASSPERHSYEQYF. The CDR3 DNA follows: TGTGCCAGCTCACCGGAGAGGCACTCCTACGAGCAGTACTTC.

The chain uses TRBV30 and TRBJ2-7; the D is unclear. Germline V lookup: CDR1 GTSNPN, CDR2 SVGIG (reference sequence). The CDR3 runs 12 residues. V was trimmed by 3 bases and J by 0 bases, leaving 6 bases between them. CDR3 DNA: TGTGCCTGGAGACAGAGCTCCTACGAGCAGTACTTC. Protein: CAWRQSSYEQYF.

The chain has TRBV10-2 and TRBJ2-7, with 9 bases identical to TRBD1. This CDR3 region has 14 residues. From germline, CDR1 is WSHSY and CDR2 SAAADI. The trim removed 7 bases at V and 9 bases at J, leaving 13 bases unmatched. The DNA for the CDR3 is TGCGCCAGCATCATCCGGGACAGGGCTGGGTGGCAGTACTTC. Translation gives CASIIRDRAGWQYF.

The chain has TRBV28 and TRBJ2-5; possibly TRBD2 for D (5 bases). The CDR3 totals 15 residues. CDR1 and CDR2 from the germline V gene are MDHEN and SYDVKM. V lost 3 bases and J 8 bases, leaving 19 bases between the germline ends. This CDR3 is CASSFNRRRGVTQYF. The CDR3 DNA reads as TGTGCCAGCAGTTTTAACCGCCGTCGGGGTGTAACCCAGTACTTC. The whole variable domain, remainder taken from reference TRBV28 and TRBJ2-5, is DVKVTQSSRYLVKRTGEKVFLECVQDMDHENMFWYRQDPGLGLRLIYFSYDVKMKEKGDIPEGYSVSREKKERFSLILESASTNQTSMYLCASSFNRRRGVTQYFGPGTRLLVL.

The J gene is TRBJ1-5, the V gene TRBV10-3, with D uncertain. The length of the CDR3 is 15 residues. V was trimmed by 2 bases and J by 3 bases, leaving 11 bases between them. Germline CDR1 is ENHRY and CDR2 is SYGVKD. The chain's CDR3 is CAISEGGKDNQPQHF. In nucleotides, the CDR3 is TGTGCCATCAGTGAGGGCGGGAAAGACAATCAGCCCCAGCATTTT.

This clone appeared once. The chain carries TRBV7-6 and TRBJ2-2; D perhaps matches TRBD1 (5 bases). There are 16 residues in the CDR3. Deletions cut 1 base from V and 0 bases from J, with 9 bases between. The germline V gene has CDR1 SGHVS and CDR2 FNYEAQ. CDR3 nucleotides: TGTGCCAGCAGCTTAGTTCTGACAGCGAACACCGGGGAGCTGTTTTTT. This translates into CASSLVLTANTGELFF.

The CDR3 nucleotides are TGCAGCTACGAAAGCGGGAGAGGCACAGATACGCAGTATTTT. Residues: CSYESGRGTDTQYF. The chain carries TRBV29-1 and TRBJ2-3; TRBD2 matches at 8 bases. Germline CDR1 and CDR2: SQVTM and ANQGSEA. V shed 8 bases, J shed 1 base, and the junction held 8 bases outside the gene matches. The CDR3 extends over 14 amino acids.

The chain recombines TRBV5-4 with TRBJ2-3; 8 bases match TRBD1. Trimming removed 4 bases from V and 2 bases from J; junction bases left unmatched: 12. Germline lookup yields CDR1 SGHNT and CDR2 YYREEE (reference sequence). The CDR3 spans 17 residues. CDR3 protein: CASSEHPTGEFTDTQYF. DNA of the CDR3: TGTGCCAGCAGCGAACACCCGACAGGGGAATTCACAGATACGCAGTATTTT.

The genes are TRBV2 and TRBJ2-3; 11 bases align to TRBD2. V shed 5 bases, J shed 6 bases, and the junction held 4 bases outside the gene matches. The CDR3 covers 14 residues. The germline gives CDR1 SNHLY, CDR2 FYNNEI. In nucleotides, the CDR3 is TGTGCCAGCAGTTCTAGCGGGAGGAGGGATACGCAGTATTTT. This gives the protein CASSSSGRRDTQYF.

This clone has only one observation. The V call is TRBV7-8, the J call TRBJ1-4, with D possibly TRBD1 on 5 matching bases. CDR1 SGHVS and CDR2 FQNEAQ come from the germline V gene. V was trimmed by 5 bases and J by 8 bases, leaving 15 bases between them. The CDR3 is 14 residues long. The CDR3 nucleotides read TGTGCCAGCAGCAACACGGGGGGAGAGGAAAAACTGTTTTTT. Protein sequence: CASSNTGGEEKLFF.

The V and J genes are TRBV19 and TRBJ2-1; 9 nucleotides line up with TRBD1. Per the germline V gene, CDR1 is LNHDA and CDR2 is SQIVND (reference sequence). V dropped 3 bases and J dropped 8; count of bases not matched to a gene: 5. The CDR3 spans 14 residues. The CDR3 DNA sequence: TGTGCCAGTAGTATCGGGACAGGGACCGATGAGCAGTTCTTC. Translated: CASSIGTGTDEQFF. The full variable domain, completed using reference TRBV19 and TRBJ2-1, is DGGITQSPKYLFRKEGQNVTLSCEQNLNHDAMYWYRQDPGQGLRLIYYSQIVNDFQKGDIAEGYSVSREKKESFPLTVTSAQKNPTAFYLCASSIGTGTDEQFFGPGTRLTVL.

The chain links TRBV29-1 to TRBJ1-1; 11 bases align to TRBD1. The V segment lost 7 bases and the J segment 4 bases; nucleotides outside the gene matches: 2. The CDR3 extends over 12 amino acids. The germline V gene encodes CDR1 SQVTM and CDR2 ANQGSEA. The CDR3 DNA follows: TGCAGCGGAGGGACAGGGGGCACTGAAGCTTTCTTT. Translating it yields CSGGTGGTEAFF.

The V call is TRBV28, the J call TRBJ1-5; 10 bases agree with TRBD1. Per the germline V gene, CDR1 is MDHEN and CDR2 is SYDVKM. V lost 6 bases, J lost 15 bases, and 8 bases stayed unmatched. The length of the CDR3 is 12 residues. The CDR3 is CASRSGQGVPHF. For the CDR3, the DNA is TGTGCCAGCAGGTCAGGACAGGGGGTTCCGCATTTT.

In the case of this clone: Other DNA sequences in the same sample also yield this CDR3. The chain recombines TRBV14 with TRBJ2-7, with a tentative D call TRBD2 (5 bases). The CDR3 extends over 16 amino acids. CDR1 and CDR2 (germline): SGHDN, FVKESK. Between the trimmed V and J ends, which lost 2 bases and 9 bases, there was a span of 23 bases. The CDR3 nucleotides are TGTGCCAGCAGCCAAAGGGAGCGAAGCCCAGCCGTCGGGCAGTACTTC. This codes for CASSQRERSPAVGQYF.

V usage is TRBV7-2 and J usage is TRBJ1-6; 7 bases match TRBD1. Looked up from germline, CDR1 is SGHTA and CDR2 is FQGNSA. The CDR3 runs to 15 residues. J gave up 7 bases and V 5 bases, and 8 bases lay outside the gene matches. The CDR3 region is CASSPFTGENSPLHF. The CDR3 DNA reads as TGTGCCAGCAGCCCTTTTACAGGGGAAAATTCACCCCTCCACTTT.

The chain links TRBV9 to TRBJ1-3; TRBD1 might be the D (6 bases). The V end was cut by 3 bases, the J end by 4 bases, with 11 bases between. Germline CDR1 is SGDLS and CDR2 is YYNGEE. This CDR3 has 14 residues. The CDR3 loop reads CASSEGVPGNTIYF. CDR3 coding DNA: TGTGCCAGCAGCGAGGGGGTTCCGGGAAACACCATATATTTT.